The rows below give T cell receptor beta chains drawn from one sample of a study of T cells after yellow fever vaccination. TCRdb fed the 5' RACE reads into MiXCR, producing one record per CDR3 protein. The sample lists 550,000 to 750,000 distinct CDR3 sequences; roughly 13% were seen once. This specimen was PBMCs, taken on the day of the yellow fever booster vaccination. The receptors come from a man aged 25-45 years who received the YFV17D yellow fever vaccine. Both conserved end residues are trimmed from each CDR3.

cdr3_aa: ASRRQGIDNEQF; j_call: TRBJ2-1; v_call: TRBV7-2
cdr3_aa: ASSFPPNYEQY; j_call: TRBJ2-7; v_call: TRBV27
cdr3_aa: ASSLLTSGWSGEQY; j_call: TRBJ2-7; v_call: TRBV13
cdr3_aa: ASSLVGTQGNQPQH; j_call: TRBJ1-5; v_call: TRBV7-2
cdr3_aa: ASSTTGNEQF; j_call: TRBJ2-1; v_call: TRBV5-1
cdr3_aa: ASSWDRDSYEQY; j_call: TRBJ2-7; v_call: TRBV6-1
cdr3_aa: ASGSYEQY; j_call: TRBJ2-7; v_call: TRBV12-3/TRBV12-4
cdr3_aa: ASSLEQMSSYNEQF; j_call: TRBJ2-1; v_call: TRBV5-1
cdr3_aa: ASSGWFLYNEQF; j_call: TRBJ2-1; v_call: TRBV5-6
cdr3_aa: SARKRLAGWEGDTQY; j_call: TRBJ2-3; v_call: TRBV20-1
cdr3_aa: ASSPPGLADINEQF; j_call: TRBJ2-1; v_call: TRBV9
cdr3_aa: ASSDRLATDTGELF; j_call: TRBJ2-2; v_call: TRBV4-3
cdr3_aa: ASSFSVAKNIQY; j_call: TRBJ2-4; v_call: TRBV7-8
cdr3_aa: ATSDLAYSNEQF; j_call: TRBJ2-1; v_call: TRBV24-1
cdr3_aa: ASSQEGRPDYGYT; j_call: TRBJ1-2; v_call: TRBV4-3
cdr3_aa: SARVDSENTIY; j_call: TRBJ1-3; v_call: TRBV20-1
cdr3_aa: SAIGTRGETQY; j_call: TRBJ2-5; v_call: TRBV20-1
cdr3_aa: SVPRPAKETQY; j_call: TRBJ2-5; v_call: TRBV29-1
cdr3_aa: ASRNLLNTEAF; j_call: TRBJ1-1; v_call: TRBV7-8
cdr3_aa: ASSGGSDTQY; j_call: TRBJ2-3; v_call: TRBV28
cdr3_aa: ATSPASRPGELF; j_call: TRBJ2-2; v_call: TRBV24-1
cdr3_aa: ASSPVGSFEKLF; j_call: TRBJ1-4; v_call: TRBV12-3/TRBV12-4
cdr3_aa: ASSSSSGRAVGTQY; j_call: TRBJ2-3; v_call: TRBV27
cdr3_aa: ASSLQGLKETQY; j_call: TRBJ2-5; v_call: TRBV5-1
cdr3_aa: ASTTGGGNTGELF; j_call: TRBJ2-2; v_call: TRBV28
cdr3_aa: ASSADRIPYNEQF; j_call: TRBJ2-1; v_call: TRBV5-1
cdr3_aa: ASSYGDGGGYEQY; j_call: TRBJ2-7; v_call: TRBV6-5
cdr3_aa: ITGPMNTEAF; j_call: TRBJ1-1; v_call: TRBV19
cdr3_aa: ASSEGLVTIQY; j_call: TRBJ2-4; v_call: TRBV7-2
cdr3_aa: AIATGDEQY; j_call: TRBJ2-7; v_call: TRBV10-3
cdr3_aa: ASSQVWLAGDTGELF; j_call: TRBJ2-2; v_call: TRBV14
cdr3_aa: ASGTDYSPLH; j_call: TRBJ1-6; v_call: TRBV7-9
cdr3_aa: ASSLAKEGRIEQY; j_call: TRBJ2-7; v_call: TRBV7-2
cdr3_aa: ASSLSGSRTGELF; j_call: TRBJ2-2; v_call: TRBV6-1
cdr3_aa: ASSIQGSYNSPLH; j_call: TRBJ1-6; v_call: TRBV12-3/TRBV12-4
cdr3_aa: TSSRPDSPSVLTDTQY; j_call: TRBJ2-3; v_call: TRBV1
cdr3_aa: ASSYTYNEQF; j_call: TRBJ2-1; v_call: TRBV12-3/TRBV12-4
cdr3_aa: ASSQGEYNEQF; j_call: TRBJ2-1; v_call: TRBV4-3
cdr3_aa: ASSKTPMDATGELF; j_call: TRBJ2-2; v_call: TRBV27
cdr3_aa: ASSQFQGAGYNEQF; j_call: TRBJ2-1; v_call: TRBV11-3
cdr3_aa: ASSLKLAGGGDTQY; j_call: TRBJ2-3; v_call: TRBV12-3/TRBV12-4
cdr3_aa: ASTREVRGDTGELF; j_call: TRBJ2-2; v_call: TRBV5-1
cdr3_aa: ASSHTGGTEAF; j_call: TRBJ1-1; v_call: TRBV4-2
cdr3_aa: ASSANAGGSYNEQF; j_call: TRBJ2-1; v_call: TRBV5-1
cdr3_aa: ASSLLAFDEQF; j_call: TRBJ2-1; v_call: TRBV23-1
cdr3_aa: ATSDLGGLHHSDEQY; j_call: TRBJ2-7; v_call: TRBV24-1
cdr3_aa: ASSTPGQVYEQY; j_call: TRBJ2-7; v_call: TRBV19
cdr3_aa: ASSGTALGGYT; j_call: TRBJ1-2; v_call: TRBV5-6
cdr3_aa: SASRGQEETQY; j_call: TRBJ2-5; v_call: TRBV20-1
cdr3_aa: ASSIGGPRSDTQY; j_call: TRBJ2-3; v_call: TRBV19
cdr3_aa: SARGLAGLQLQETQY; j_call: TRBJ2-5; v_call: TRBV20-1
cdr3_aa: ASSLIAGAVSYEQY; j_call: TRBJ2-7; v_call: TRBV28
cdr3_aa: ASTSGLVQPQH; j_call: TRBJ1-5; v_call: TRBV12-3/TRBV12-4
cdr3_aa: ASSPVLAGSYNEQF; j_call: TRBJ2-1; v_call: TRBV9
cdr3_aa: ASSPDVGTQY; j_call: TRBJ2-5; v_call: TRBV18
cdr3_aa: ASSQDSRAVGGYT; j_call: TRBJ1-2; v_call: TRBV4-1
cdr3_aa: ASSYGPHKGRSGNTIY; j_call: TRBJ1-3; v_call: TRBV6-5
cdr3_aa: ASSLATTSRTSYEQY; j_call: TRBJ2-7; v_call: TRBV7-9
cdr3_aa: ASSQGDRISLGKLF; j_call: TRBJ1-4; v_call: TRBV4-3